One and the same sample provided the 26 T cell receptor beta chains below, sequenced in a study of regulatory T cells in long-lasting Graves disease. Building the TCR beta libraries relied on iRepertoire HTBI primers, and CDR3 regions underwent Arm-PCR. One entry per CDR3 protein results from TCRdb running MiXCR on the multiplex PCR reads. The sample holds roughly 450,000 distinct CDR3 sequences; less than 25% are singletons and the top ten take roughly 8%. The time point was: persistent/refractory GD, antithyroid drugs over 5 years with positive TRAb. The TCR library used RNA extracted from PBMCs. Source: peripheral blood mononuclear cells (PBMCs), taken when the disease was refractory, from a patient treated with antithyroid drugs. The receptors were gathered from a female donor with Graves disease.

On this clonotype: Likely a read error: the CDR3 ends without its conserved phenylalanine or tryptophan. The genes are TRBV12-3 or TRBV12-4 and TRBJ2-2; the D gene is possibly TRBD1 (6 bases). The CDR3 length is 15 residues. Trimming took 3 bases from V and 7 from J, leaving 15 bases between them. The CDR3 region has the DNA TGTGCCAGCAGTTTCAGGGGCCCTCCGCACGGGGAGCTGTTTCTT. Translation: CASSFRGPPHGELFL.

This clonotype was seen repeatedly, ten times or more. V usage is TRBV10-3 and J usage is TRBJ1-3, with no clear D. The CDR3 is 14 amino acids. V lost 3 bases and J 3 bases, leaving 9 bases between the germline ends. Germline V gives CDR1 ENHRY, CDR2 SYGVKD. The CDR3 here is CAISEVNSGNTIYF. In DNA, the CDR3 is TGTGCCATCAGTGAAGTTAACAGTGGAAACACCATATATTTT.

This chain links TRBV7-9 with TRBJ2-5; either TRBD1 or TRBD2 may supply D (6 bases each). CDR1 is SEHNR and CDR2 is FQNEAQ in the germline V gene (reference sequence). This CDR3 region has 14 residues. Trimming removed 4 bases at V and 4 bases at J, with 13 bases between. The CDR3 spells CASSWGADGETQYF. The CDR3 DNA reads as TGTGCCAGCAGCTGGGGGGCTGACGGAGAGACCCAGTACTTC.

CDR3 in DNA: TGTGCCAGCAGTTTTTTAGGCAGGGAAGCGACAGATACGCAGTATTTT. Encoded protein: CASSFLGREATDTQYF. The V and J genes are TRBV27 and TRBJ2-3; D may be TRBD1 (5 bases). V lost 3 bases and J lost 3, with 16 bases in between. Per germline, CDR1 MNHEY and CDR2 SMNVEV (reference sequence). The CDR3 covers 16 residues.

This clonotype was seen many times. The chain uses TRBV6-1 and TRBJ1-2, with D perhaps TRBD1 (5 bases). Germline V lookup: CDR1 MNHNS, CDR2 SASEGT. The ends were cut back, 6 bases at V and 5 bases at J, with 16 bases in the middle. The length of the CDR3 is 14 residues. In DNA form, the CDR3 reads TGTGCCAGCAGGACCTTACAGGTGACTTATGGCTACACCTTC. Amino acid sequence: CASRTLQVTYGYTF.

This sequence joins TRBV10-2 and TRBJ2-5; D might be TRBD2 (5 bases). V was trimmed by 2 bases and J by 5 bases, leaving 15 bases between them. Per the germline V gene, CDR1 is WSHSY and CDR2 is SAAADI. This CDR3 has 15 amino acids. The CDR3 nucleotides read TGCGCCAGCAGTGAGGGTGGAGGCCCAAGTGAGACCCAGTACTTC. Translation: CASSEGGGPSETQYF.

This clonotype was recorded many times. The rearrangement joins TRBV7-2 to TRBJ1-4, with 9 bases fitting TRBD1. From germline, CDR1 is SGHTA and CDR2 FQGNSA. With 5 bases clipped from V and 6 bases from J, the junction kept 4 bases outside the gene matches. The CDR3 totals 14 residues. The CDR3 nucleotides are TGTGCCAGCAGCACGGACAGGGGTCATGAAAAACTGTTTTTT. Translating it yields CASSTDRGHEKLFF.

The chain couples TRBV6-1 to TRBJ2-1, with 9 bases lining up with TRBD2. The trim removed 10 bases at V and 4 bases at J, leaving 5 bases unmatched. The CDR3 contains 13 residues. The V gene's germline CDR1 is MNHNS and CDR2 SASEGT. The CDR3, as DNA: TGTGCCACCAGACTAGCGGATTACAATGAGCAGTTCTTC. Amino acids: CATRLADYNEQFF.

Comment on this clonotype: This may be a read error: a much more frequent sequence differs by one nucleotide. The CDR3 spells CAWSRDRGSNEQYF. CDR3 coding DNA: TGTGCCTGGAGTCGGGACAGGGGTAGTAACGAGCAGTACTTC. The J gene is TRBJ2-7, the V gene TRBV30, with 10 bases lining up with TRBD1. CDR1 and CDR2 (germline): GTSNPN, SVGIG (reference sequence). This CDR3 contains 14 residues. Trimming cost V 2 bases and J 5 bases; bases outside gene matches: 6. Based on the CDR3 plus reference TRBV30 and TRBJ2-7, the full variable domain is SQTIHQWPATLVQPVGSPLSLECTVEGTSNPNLYWYRQAAGRGLQLLFYSVGIGQISSEVPQNLSASRPQDRQFILSSKKLLLSDSGFYLCAWSRDRGSNEQYFGPGTRLTVT.

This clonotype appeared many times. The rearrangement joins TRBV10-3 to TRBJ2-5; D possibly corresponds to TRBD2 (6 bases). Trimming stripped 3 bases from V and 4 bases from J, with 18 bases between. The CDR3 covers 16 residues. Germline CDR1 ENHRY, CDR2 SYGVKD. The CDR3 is CAISEIPGAGGETQYF. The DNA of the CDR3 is TGTGCCATCAGTGAAATTCCGGGAGCGGGCGGAGAGACCCAGTACTTC.

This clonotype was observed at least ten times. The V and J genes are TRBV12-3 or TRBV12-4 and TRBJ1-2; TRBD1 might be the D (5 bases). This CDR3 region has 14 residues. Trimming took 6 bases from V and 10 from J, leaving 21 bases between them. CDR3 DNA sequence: TGTGCCAGCAGACACAGTATACGGAAGGGGCTCTACACCTTC. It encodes CASRHSIRKGLYTF.

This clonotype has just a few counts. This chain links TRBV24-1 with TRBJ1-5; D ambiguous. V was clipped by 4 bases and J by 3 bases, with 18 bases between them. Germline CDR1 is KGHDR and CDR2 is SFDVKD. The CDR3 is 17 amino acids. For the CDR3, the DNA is TGTGCCACCAGTGACCCCGGGGAGGTGGGATACAATCAGCCCCAGCATTTT. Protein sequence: CATSDPGEVGYNQPQHF.

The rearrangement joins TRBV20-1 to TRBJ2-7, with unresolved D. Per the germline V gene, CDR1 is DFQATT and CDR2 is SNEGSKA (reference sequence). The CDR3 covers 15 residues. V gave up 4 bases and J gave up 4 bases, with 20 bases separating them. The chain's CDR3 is CSATSALGMVYEQYF. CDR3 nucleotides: TGCAGTGCTACCTCGGCCCTTGGAATGGTTTACGAGCAGTACTTC.

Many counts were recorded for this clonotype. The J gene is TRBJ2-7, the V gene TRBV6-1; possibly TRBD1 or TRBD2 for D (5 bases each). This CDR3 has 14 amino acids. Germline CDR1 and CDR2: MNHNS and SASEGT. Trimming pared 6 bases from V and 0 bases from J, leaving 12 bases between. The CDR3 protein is CASRRGPYSYEQYF. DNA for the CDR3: TGTGCCAGCAGGAGGGGCCCATACTCCTACGAGCAGTACTTC.

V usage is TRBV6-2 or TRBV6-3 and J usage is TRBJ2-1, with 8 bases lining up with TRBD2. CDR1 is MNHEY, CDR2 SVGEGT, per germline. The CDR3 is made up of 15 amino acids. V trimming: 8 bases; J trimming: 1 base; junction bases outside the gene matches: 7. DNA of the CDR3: TGTGCCAGCGAAGCGGGGGTATCTTCCTACAATGAGCAGTTCTTC. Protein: CASEAGVSSYNEQFF.

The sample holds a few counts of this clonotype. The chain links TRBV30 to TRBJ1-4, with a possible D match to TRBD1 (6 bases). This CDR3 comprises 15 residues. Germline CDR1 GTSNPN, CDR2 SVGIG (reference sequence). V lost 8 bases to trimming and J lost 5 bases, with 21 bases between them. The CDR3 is CALRKMRQANEKLFF. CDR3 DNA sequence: TGTGCCCTTAGAAAAATGAGACAGGCGAATGAAAAACTGTTTTTT.

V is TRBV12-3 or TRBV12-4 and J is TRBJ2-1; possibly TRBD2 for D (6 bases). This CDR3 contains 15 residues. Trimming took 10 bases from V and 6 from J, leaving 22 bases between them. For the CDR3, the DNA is TGTGCCACTTTGAAGAGGAGGGCTGGAGGCAATGAGCAGTTCTTC. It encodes CATLKRRAGGNEQFF.

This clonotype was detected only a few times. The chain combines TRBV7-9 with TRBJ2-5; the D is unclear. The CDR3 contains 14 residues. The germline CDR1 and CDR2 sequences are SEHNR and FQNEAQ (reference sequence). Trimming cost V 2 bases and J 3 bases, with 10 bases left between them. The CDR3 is CASSLRGIEETQYF. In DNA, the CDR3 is TGTGCCAGCAGCTTAAGAGGTATCGAAGAGACCCAGTACTTC.

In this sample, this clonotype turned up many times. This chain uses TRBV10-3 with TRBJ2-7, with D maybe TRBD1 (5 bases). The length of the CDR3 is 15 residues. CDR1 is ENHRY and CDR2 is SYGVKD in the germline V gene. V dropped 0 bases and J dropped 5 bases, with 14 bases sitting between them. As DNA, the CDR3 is TGTGCCATCAGTGAGTCAAGCAGGGCATCCGACGAGCAGTACTTC. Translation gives CAISESSRASDEQYF.

The CDR3 sequence is CASSGTRTPNTEAFF. The CDR3 DNA is TGTGCCAGCAGCGGGACGCGCACGCCGAACACTGAAGCTTTCTTT. The chain joins TRBV9 to TRBJ1-1; D ambiguous. The V gene's germline CDR1 is SGDLS and CDR2 YYNGEE. The CDR3 spans 15 residues. Trimming cost V 3 bases and J 1 base, with 13 bases left between them.

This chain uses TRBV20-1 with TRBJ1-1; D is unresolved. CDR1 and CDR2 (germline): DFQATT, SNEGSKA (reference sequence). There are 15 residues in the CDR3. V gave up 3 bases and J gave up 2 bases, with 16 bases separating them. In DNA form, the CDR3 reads TGCAGTGCTAGCGAGAAGGCGGGATTAAACACTGAAGCTTTCTTT. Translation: CSASEKAGLNTEAFF.

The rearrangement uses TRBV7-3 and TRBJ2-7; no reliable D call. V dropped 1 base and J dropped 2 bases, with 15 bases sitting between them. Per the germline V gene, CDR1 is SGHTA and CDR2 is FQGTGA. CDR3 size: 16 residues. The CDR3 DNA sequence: TGTGCCAGCAGCTTAATCCCGACACCGGCCCCCTACGAGCAGTACTTC. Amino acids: CASSLIPTPAPYEQYF. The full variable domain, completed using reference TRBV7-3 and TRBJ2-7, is GAGVSQTPSNKVTEKGKYVELRCDPISGHTALYWYRQSLGQGPEFLIYFQGTGAADDSGLPNDRFFAVRPEGSVSTLKIQRTERGDSAVYLCASSLIPTPAPYEQYFGPGTRLTVT.

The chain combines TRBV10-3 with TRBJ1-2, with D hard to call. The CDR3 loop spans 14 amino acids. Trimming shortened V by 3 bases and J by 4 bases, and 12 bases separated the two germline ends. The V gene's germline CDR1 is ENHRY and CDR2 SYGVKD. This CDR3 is CAISDRVRGYGYTF. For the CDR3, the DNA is TGTGCCATCAGTGATCGGGTCCGGGGCTATGGCTACACCTTC.

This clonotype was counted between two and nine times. The CDR3 DNA follows: TGTGCCAGCAGTTACGGGGGACAGATTAACACTGAAGCTTTCTTT. Encoded protein: CASSYGGQINTEAFF. V is TRBV6-1 and J is TRBJ1-1, with TRBD1 matching 7 bases. Germline assignment: CDR1 MNHNS and CDR2 SASEGT. This CDR3 contains 15 residues. With V trimmed by 5 bases and J by 2 bases, 8 bases remained unmatched.

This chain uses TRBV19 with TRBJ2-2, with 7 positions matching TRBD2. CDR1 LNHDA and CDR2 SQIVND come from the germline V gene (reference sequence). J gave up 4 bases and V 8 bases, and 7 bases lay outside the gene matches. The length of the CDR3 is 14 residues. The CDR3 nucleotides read TGTGCCAGTGGGGGGGGGACCTTCACCGGGGAGCTGTTTTTT. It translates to CASGGGTFTGELFF.

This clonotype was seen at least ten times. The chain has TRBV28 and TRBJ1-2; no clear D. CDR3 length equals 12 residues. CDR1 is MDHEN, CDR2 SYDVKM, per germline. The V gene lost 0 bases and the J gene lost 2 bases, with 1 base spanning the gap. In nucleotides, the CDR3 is TGTGCCAGCAGTTTATGGAACTATGGCTACACCTTC. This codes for CASSLWNYGYTF.